Below, one T cell receptor (beta chain) is given with its context. Original analysis: Using reference gene primer amplification, nucleated cell counts were estimated. TCRdb keeps only in-frame clones here, not all; method: immunoSEQ multiplex PCR. That table supplies the V and J calls and clone size; D and trimming were determined from the DNA. Among some 130,000 clones, around 88% were seen once, and the ten largest hold 10%. This entry is derived from a study of blood T cell repertoires in COVID-19. Looking at the study overall: PBMCs, B-cell-depleted T cells, or T cells were the source of the cDNA or gDNA that made up the material.

Germline lookup yields CDR1 SEHNR and CDR2 FQNEAQ (reference sequence). V lost 1 base and J 2 bases, leaving 12 bases between the germline ends. This CDR3 has 16 amino acids. The TCR originated in a man aged 50-59 years with acute or convalescent COVID-19. V gene TRBV7-9 combines with J gene TRBJ1-5; possible D gene TRBD1, 5 bases. The sequenced sample was peripheral blood. The CDR3 DNA reads TGTGCCAGCAGCTTAGGTTACGGGGGTGGCAATCAGCCCCAGCATTTT. Encoded protein: CASSLGYGGGNQPQHF. Supplemented by reference TRBV7-9 and TRBJ1-5, the full variable domain reads DTGVSQNPRHKITKRGQNVTFRCDPISEHNRLYWYRQTLGQGPEFLTYFQNEAQLEKSRLLSDRFSAERPKGSFSTLEIQRTEQGDSAMYLCASSLGYGGGNQPQHFGDGTRLSIL.